In this sample, the clone carrying this T cell receptor (beta chain) turned up once. What it binds is unknown. This entry comes from a study of Graves' ophthalmopathy and Graves' hyperthyroidism. Study results and limitations: The model's ophthalmopathy progression predictions had more than 55% sensitivity and 72.22% specificity.

TCR beta CDR3 amplification used RNA transcripts. An initial RT-PCR round employing HTBI primers preceded a second-round multiplex PCR. From the multiplex PCR reads, TCRdb called clonotypes with MiXCR, one entry per CDR3 protein. The sample lists almost 750,000 distinct CDR3 sequences; 40% were seen once. V gave up 6 bases and J gave up 5 bases; unmatched junction bases: 6. CDR3 length: 16 amino acids. Germline CDR1 reads WSHSY; CDR2 reads SAAADI. Sequencing was carried out using peripheral blood. The rearrangement uses TRBV10-2 and TRBJ2-5; 16 nucleotides line up with TRBD2. The clonotype originates from an adult man with Graves' ophthalmopathy. In nucleotides, the CDR3 is TGCGCCAGCAGGCCGGGACTAGCGGGAGGGACTGAGACCCAGTACTTC. This gives the protein CASRPGLAGGTETQYF.